This TCR beta chain originates from a study of T cell repertoires in cytomegalovirus infection. About the research overall: Public TCR beta signatures indicated both CMV infection and matching HLA type. General observations from the study: There were HLA-C-restricted CMV-specific TCR beta clonotypes dominating the ex vivo response. Pooled public TCR beta family frequency picked out CMV carriers with the relevant HLA.

For this clonotype: Its antigen is still unknown.

The CDR3 is made up of 14 amino acids. V lost 5 bases to trimming and J lost 6 bases, with 16 bases between them. TCRdb recomputed calls from the reads with MiXCR, one row per CDR3 protein. The data show 300,000 or so distinct CDR3 sequences, roughly a quarter seen once. Sequencing input: PBMCs. The J gene is TRBJ1-2, the V gene TRBV12-3 or TRBV12-4; D is perhaps TRBD1 (5 bases). The source is a human donor in good health (CMV status not recorded). Some clones in this sample may be carry-over from other donors' samples. CDR3: CASSLVGGSNGYTF. CDR3 in DNA: TGTGCCAGCAGTCTGGTCGGGGGGAGCAATGGCTACACCTTC.